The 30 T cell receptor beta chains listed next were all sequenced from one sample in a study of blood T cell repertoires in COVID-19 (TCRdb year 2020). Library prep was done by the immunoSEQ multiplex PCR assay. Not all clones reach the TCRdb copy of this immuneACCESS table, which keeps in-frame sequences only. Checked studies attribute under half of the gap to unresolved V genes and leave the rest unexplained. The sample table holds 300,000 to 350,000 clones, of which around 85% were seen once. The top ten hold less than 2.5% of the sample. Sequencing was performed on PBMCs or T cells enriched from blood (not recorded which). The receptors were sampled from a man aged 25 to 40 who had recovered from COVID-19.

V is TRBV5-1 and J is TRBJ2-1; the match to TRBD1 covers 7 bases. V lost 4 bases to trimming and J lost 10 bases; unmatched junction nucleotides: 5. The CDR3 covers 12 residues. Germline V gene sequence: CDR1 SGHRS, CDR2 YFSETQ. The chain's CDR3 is CASSGGQTEQFF. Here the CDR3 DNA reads TGCGCCAGCAGCGGGGGACAGACCGAGCAGTTCTTC.

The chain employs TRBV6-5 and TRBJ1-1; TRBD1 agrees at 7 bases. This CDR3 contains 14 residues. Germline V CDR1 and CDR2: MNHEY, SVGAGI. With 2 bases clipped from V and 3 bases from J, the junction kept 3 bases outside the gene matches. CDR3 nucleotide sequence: TGTGCCAGCAGTTACGTAACAGGGGACACTGAAGCTTTCTTT. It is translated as CASSYVTGDTEAFF.

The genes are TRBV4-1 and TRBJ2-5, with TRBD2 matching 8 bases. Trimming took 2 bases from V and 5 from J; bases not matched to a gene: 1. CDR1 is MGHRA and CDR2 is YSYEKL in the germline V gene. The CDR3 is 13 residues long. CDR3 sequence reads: CASSQQRGETQYF. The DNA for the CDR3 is TGCGCCAGCAGCCAACAGCGGGGGGAGACCCAGTACTTC.

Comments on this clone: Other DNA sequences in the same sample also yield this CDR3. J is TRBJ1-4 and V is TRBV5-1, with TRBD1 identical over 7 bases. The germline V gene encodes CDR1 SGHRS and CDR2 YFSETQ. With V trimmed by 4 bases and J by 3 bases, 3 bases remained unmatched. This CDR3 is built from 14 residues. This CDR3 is CASSLGTANEKLFF. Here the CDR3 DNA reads TGCGCCAGCAGCCTCGGGACAGCTAATGAAAAACTGTTTTTT.

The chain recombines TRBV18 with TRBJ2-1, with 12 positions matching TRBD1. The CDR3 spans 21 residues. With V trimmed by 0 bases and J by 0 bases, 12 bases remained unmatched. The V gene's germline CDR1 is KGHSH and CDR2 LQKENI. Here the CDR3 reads CASSPPGDRGQEESSYNEQFF. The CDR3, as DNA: TGTGCCAGCTCACCACCCGGGGACAGGGGGCAAGAGGAGAGCTCCTACAATGAGCAGTTCTTC.

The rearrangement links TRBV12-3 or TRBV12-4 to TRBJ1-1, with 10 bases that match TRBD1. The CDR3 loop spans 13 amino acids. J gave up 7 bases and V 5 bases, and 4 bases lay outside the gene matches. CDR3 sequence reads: CASSTRTGGEAFF. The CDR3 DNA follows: TGTGCCAGCAGTACCCGGACAGGGGGTGAAGCTTTCTTT.

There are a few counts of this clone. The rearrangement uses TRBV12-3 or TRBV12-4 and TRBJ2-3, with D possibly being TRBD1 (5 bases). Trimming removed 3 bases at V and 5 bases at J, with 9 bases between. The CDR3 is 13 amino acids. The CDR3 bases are TGTGCCAGCAGTTTTATGGGGCTAGATACGCAGTATTTT. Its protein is CASSFMGLDTQYF.

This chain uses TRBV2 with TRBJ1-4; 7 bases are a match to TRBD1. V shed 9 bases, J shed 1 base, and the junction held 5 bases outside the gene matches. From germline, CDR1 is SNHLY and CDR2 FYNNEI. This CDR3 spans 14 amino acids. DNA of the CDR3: TGTGCCAGTATCCGGGACAGAACTAATGAAAAACTGTTTTTT. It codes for CASIRDRTNEKLFF.

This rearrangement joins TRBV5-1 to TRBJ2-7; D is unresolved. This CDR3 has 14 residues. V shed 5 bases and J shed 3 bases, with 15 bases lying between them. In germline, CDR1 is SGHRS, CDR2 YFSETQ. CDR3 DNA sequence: TGCGCCAGCAGACGTACAGAGACCAACTACGAGCAGTACTTC. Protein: CASRRTETNYEQYF.

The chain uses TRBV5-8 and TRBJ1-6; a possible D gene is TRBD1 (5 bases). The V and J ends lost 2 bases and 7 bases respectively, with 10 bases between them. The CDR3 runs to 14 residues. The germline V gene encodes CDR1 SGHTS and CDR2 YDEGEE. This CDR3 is CASSFVRGNSPLHF. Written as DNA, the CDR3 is TGTGCCAGCAGCTTTGTACGGGGGAATTCACCCCTCCACTTT.

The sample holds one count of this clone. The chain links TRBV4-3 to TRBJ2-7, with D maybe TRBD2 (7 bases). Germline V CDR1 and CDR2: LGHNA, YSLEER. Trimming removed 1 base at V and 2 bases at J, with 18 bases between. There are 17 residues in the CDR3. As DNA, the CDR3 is TGCGCCAGCAGCCAAGCCGTGGGAGGGGGGAGCGCCTACGAGCAGTACTTC. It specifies CASSQAVGGGSAYEQYF.

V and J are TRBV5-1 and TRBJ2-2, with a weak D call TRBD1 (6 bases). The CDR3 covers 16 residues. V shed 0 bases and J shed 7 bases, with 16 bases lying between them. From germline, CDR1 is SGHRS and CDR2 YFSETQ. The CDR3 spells CASSLAGQGIGGELFF. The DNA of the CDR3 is TGCGCCAGCAGCTTGGCGGGGCAGGGGATTGGCGGGGAGCTGTTTTTT.

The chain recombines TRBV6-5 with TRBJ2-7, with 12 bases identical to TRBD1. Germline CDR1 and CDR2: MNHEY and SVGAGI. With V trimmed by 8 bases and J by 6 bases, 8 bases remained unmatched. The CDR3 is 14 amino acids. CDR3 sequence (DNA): TGTGCCAGCTACCGGGACAGGGGGCGAGGCGAGCAGTACTTC. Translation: CASYRDRGRGEQYF.

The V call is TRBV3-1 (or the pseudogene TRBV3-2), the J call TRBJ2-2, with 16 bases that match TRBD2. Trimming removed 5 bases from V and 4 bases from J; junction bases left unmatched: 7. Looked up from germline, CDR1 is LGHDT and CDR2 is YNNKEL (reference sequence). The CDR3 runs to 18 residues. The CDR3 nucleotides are TGTGCCAGCAGCAAGGGACTAGCGGGGGGGCCGGGCACCGGGGAGCTGTTTTTT. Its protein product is CASSKGLAGGPGTGELFF.

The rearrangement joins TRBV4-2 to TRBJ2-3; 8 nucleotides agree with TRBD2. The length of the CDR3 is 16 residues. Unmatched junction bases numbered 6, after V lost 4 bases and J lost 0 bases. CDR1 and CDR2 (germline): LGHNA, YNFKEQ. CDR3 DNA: TGTGCCAGCAGCCGCACCGGGACTAGTAGCACAGATACGCAGTATTTT. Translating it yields CASSRTGTSSTDTQYF.

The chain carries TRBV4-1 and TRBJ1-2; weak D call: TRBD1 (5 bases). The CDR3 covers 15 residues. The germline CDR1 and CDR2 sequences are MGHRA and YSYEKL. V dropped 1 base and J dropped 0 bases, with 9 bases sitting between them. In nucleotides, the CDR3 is TGCGCCAGCAGCCAAGGACAGACAACTAACTATGGCTACACCTTC. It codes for CASSQGQTTNYGYTF.

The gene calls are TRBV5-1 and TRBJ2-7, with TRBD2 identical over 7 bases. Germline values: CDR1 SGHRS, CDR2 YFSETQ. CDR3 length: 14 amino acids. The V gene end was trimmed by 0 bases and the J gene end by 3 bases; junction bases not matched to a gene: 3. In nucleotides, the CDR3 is TGCGCCAGCAGCTTGGGGACTAGGGTCTACGAGCAGTACTTC. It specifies CASSLGTRVYEQYF. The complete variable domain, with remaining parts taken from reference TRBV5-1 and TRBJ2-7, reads KAGVTQTPRYLIKTRGQQVTLSCSPISGHRSVSWYQQTPGQGLQFLFEYFSETQRNKGNFPGRFSGRQFSNSRSEMNVSTLELGDSALYLCASSLGTRVYEQYFGPGTRLTVT.

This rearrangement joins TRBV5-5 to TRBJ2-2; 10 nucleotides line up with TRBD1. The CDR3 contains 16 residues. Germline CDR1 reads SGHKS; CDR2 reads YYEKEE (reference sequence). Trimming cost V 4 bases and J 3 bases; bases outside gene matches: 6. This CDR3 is CASSNFGTGDTGELFF. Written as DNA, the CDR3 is TGTGCCAGCAGCAATTTCGGGACAGGGGACACCGGGGAGCTGTTTTTT. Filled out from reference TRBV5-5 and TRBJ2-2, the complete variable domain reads DAGVTQSPTHLIKTRGQQVTLRCSPISGHKSVSWYQQVLGQGPQFIFQYYEKEERGRGNFPDRFSARQFPNYSSELNVNALLLGDSALYLCASSNFGTGDTGELFFGEGSRLTVL.

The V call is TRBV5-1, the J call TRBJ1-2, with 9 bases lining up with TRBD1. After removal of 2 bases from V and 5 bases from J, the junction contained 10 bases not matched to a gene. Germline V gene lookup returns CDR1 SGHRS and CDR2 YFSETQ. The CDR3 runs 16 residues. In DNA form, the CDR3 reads TGCGCCAGCAGCTTACCACCCGGGACAGGGAGATATGGCTACACCTTC. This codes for CASSLPPGTGRYGYTF.

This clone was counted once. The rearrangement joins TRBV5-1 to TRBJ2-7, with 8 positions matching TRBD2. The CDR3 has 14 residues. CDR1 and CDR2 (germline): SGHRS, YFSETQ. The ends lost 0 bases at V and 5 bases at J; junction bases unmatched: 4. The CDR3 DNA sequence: TGCGCCAGCAGCTTGGAGGGTAGCGGGGACGAGCAGTACTTC. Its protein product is CASSLEGSGDEQYF.

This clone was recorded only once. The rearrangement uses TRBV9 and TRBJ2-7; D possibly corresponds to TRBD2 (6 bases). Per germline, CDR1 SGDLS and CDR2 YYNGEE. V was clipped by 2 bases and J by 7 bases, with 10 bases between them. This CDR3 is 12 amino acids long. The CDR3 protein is CASSVREDEQYF. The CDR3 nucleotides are TGTGCCAGCAGCGTCAGGGAGGATGAGCAGTACTTC.

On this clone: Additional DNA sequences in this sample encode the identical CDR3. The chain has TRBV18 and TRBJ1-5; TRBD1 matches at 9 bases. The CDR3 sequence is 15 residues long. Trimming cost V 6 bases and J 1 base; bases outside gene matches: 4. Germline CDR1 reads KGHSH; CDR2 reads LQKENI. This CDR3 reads CASSEQGASNQPQHF. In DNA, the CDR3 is TGTGCCAGCTCCGAACAGGGGGCAAGCAATCAGCCCCAGCATTTT.

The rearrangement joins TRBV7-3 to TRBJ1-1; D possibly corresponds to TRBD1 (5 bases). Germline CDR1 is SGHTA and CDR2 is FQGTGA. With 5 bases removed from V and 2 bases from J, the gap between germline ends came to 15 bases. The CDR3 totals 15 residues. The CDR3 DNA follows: TGTGCCAGCAGCGACCCCCGGGGGTTTAACACTGAAGCTTTCTTT. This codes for CASSDPRGFNTEAFF. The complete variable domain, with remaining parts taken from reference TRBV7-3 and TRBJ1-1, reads GAGVSQTPSNKVTEKGKYVELRCDPISGHTALYWYRQSLGQGPEFLIYFQGTGAADDSGLPNDRFFAVRPEGSVSTLKIQRTERGDSAVYLCASSDPRGFNTEAFFGQGTRLTVV.

DNA for the CDR3: TGTGCCAGCAGCTTAATTAGCGGGGGCCACACAGATACGCAGTATTTT. This encodes CASSLISGGHTDTQYF. The chain couples TRBV7-3 to TRBJ2-3, with TRBD2 matching over 9 bases. Germline assignment: CDR1 SGHTA and CDR2 FQGTGA. V was pared by 1 base and J by 2 bases, with 4 bases of the junction left unmatched. CDR3 size: 16 residues.

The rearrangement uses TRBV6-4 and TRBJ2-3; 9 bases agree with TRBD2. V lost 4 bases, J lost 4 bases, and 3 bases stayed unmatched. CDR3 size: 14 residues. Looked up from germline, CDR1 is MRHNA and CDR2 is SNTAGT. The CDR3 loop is CASSGGTSPDTQYF. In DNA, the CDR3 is TGTGCCAGCAGTGGGGGGACTAGCCCAGATACGCAGTATTTT.

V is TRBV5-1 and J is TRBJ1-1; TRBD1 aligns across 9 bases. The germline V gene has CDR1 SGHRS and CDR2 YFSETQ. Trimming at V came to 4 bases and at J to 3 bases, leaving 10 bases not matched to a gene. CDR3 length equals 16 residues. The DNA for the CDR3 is TGCGCCAGCAGCGCGTCGACAGGGGGTTTGGACACTGAAGCTTTCTTT. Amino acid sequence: CASSASTGGLDTEAFF. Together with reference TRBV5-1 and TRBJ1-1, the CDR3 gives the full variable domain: KAGVTQTPRYLIKTRGQQVTLSCSPISGHRSVSWYQQTPGQGLQFLFEYFSETQRNKGNFPGRFSGRQFSNSRSEMNVSTLELGDSALYLCASSASTGGLDTEAFFGQGTRLTVV.

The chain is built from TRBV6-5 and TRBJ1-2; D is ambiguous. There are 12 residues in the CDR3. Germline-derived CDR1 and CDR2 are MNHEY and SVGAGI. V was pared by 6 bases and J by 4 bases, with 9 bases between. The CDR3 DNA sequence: TGTGCCAGCAGGGAGAGTACCTATGGCTACACCTTC. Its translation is CASRESTYGYTF.

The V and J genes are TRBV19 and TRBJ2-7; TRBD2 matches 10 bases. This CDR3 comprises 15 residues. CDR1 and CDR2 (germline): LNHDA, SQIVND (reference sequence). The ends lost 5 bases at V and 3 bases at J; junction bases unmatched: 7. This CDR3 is CASSVSGGIFYEQYF. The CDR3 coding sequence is TGTGCCAGTAGTGTTAGCGGGGGGATCTTCTACGAGCAGTACTTC.

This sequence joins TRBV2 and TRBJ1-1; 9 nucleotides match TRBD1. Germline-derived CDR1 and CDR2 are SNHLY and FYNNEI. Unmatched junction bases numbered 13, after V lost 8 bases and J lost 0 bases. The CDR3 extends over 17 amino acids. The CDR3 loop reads CASFSGTGRGMNTEAFF. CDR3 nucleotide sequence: TGTGCCAGCTTCTCCGGGACAGGGAGGGGGATGAACACTGAAGCTTTCTTT.

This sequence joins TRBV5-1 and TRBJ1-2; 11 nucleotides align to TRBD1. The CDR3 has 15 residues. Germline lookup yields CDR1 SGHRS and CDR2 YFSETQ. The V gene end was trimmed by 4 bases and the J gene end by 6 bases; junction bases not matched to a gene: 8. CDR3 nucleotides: TGCGCCAGCAGCGAGGACAGGGGGCGAGATGATGGCTACACCTTC. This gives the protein CASSEDRGRDDGYTF.